The clone carrying this T cell receptor (beta chain) came up once. The source of the sample is a study of control samples from healthy donors and cancer patients. The junction had 4 bases not matched to a gene; V was cut back by 5 bases and J by 0 bases. The CDR3 totals 16 residues. CDR1 is SNHLY, CDR2 FYNNEI, per germline. The repertoire was sequenced with immunoSEQ multiplex PCR; TCRdb's copy has only in-frame clones and lacks some. The data contain around 58,000 clones, approximately 91% of them seen just once; the ten biggest clones take up less than 4%. The specimen was blood. The sequence was obtained from a man aged 50 or older in good health. The V and J genes are TRBV2 and TRBJ2-3; 11 bases map to TRBD2. The CDR3 loop reads CASSLGLAESTDTQYF. In nucleotides, the CDR3 is TGTGCCAGCAGTTTGGGACTAGCGGAAAGCACAGATACGCAGTATTTT.